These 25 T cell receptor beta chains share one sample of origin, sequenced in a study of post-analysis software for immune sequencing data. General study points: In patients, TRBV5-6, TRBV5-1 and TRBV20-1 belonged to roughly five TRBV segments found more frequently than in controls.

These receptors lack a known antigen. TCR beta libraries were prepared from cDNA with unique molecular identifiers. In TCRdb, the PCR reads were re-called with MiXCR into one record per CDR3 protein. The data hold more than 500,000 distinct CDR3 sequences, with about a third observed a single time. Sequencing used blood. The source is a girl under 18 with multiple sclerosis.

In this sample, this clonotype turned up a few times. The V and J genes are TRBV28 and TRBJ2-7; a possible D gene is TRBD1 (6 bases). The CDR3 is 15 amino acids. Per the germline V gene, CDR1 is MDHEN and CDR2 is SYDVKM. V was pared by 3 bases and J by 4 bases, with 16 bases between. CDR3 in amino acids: CASSFIGQGFYEQYF. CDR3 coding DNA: TGTGCCAGCAGTTTTATTGGTCAGGGGTTTTACGAGCAGTACTTC.

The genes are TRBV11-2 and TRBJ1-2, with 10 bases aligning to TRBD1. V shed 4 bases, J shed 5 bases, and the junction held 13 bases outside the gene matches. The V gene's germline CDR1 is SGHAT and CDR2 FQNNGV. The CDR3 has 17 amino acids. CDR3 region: CASSYDRGPSLLYGYTF. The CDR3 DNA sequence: TGTGCCAGCAGCTATGACAGGGGGCCCTCTTTACTGTATGGCTACACCTTC.

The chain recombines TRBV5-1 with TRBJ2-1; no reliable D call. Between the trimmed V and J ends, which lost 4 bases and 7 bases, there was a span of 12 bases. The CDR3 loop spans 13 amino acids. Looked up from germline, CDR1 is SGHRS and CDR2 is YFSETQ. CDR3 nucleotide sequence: TGCGCCAGCAGCGATGCCGGCCGGAATGAGCAGTTCTTC. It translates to CASSDAGRNEQFF.

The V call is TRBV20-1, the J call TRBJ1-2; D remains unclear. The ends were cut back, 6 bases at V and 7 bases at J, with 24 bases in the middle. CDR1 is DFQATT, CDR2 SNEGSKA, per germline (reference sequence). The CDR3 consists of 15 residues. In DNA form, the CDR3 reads TGCAGTGCGCACCGCGGGGAGCCAAGCCTATCTGGCTACACCTTC. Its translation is CSAHRGEPSLSGYTF.

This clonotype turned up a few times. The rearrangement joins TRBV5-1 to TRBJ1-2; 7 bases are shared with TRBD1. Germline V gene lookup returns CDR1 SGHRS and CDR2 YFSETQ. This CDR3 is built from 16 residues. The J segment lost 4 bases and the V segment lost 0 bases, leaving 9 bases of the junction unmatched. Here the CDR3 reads CASSLAGTAAFYGYTF. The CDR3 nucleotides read TGCGCCAGCAGCTTGGCAGGGACAGCCGCTTTCTATGGCTACACCTTC.

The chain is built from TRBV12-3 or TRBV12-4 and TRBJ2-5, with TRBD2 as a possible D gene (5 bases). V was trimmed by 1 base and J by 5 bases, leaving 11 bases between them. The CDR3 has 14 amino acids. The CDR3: CASSLGLAWETQYF. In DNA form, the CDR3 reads TGTGCCAGCAGTTTAGGCTTAGCGTGGGAGACCCAGTACTTC.

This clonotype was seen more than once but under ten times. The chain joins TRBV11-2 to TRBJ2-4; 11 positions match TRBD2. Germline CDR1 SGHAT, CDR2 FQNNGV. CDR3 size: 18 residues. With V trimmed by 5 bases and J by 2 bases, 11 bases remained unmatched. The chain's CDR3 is CASSPFLSGGDPKNIQYF. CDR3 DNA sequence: TGTGCCAGCAGCCCCTTCCTTAGCGGGGGGGATCCCAAAAACATTCAGTACTTC.

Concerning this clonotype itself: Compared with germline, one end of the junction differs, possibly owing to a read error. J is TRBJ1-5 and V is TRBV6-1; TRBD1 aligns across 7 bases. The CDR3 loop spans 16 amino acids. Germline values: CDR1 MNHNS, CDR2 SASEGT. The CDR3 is CASSTQGGRSNQPRHF. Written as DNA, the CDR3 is TGTGCCAGCAGTACCCAGGGGGGCAGGAGCAATCAGCCCCGGCATTTT.

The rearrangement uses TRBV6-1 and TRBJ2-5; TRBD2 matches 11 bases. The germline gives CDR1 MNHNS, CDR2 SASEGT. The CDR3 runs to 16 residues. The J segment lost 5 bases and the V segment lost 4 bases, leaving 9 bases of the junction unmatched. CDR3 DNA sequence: TGTGCCAGCAGTGGTCACCTAGCGGGGGGCGGGGAGACCCAGTACTTC. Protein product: CASSGHLAGGGETQYF.

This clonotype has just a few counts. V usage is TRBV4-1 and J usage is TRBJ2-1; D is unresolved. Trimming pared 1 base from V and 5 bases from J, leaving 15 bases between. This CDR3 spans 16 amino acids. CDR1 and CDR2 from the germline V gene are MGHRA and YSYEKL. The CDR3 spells CASSQAGLGGNNEQFF. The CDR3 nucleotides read TGCGCCAGCAGCCAAGCGGGTCTAGGCGGTAACAATGAGCAGTTCTTC.

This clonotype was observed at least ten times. The CDR3 loop is CASSAGSGGPYNEQFF. The CDR3 DNA sequence: TGTGCCAGCAGCGCGGGGTCGGGGGGGCCCTACAATGAGCAGTTCTTC. The rearrangement joins TRBV12-3 or TRBV12-4 to TRBJ2-1; 8 bases line up with TRBD2. The CDR3 has 16 residues. V was clipped by 6 bases and J by 2 bases; unmatched bases: 9.

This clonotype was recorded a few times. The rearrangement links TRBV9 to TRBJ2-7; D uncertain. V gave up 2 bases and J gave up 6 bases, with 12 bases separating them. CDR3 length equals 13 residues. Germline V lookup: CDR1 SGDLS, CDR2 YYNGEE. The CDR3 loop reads CASSVLGSGEQYF. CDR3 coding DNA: TGTGCCAGCAGCGTTCTAGGGTCTGGCGAGCAGTACTTC. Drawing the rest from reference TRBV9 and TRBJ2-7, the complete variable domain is DSGVTQTPKHLITATGQRVTLRCSPRSGDLSVYWYQQSLDQGLQFLIQYYNGEERAKGNILERFSAQQFPDLHSELNLSSLELGDSALYFCASSVLGSGEQYFGPGTRLTVT.

As DNA, the CDR3 is TGTGCCAGCAGGTTACATCAGAACTCCTACGAGCAGTACTTC. Translating gives CASRLHQNSYEQYF. The rearrangement links TRBV6-2 or TRBV6-3 to TRBJ2-7; D is uncertain. V shed 6 bases and J shed 0 bases, with 12 bases lying between them. From germline, CDR1 is MNHEY and CDR2 SVGEGT. This CDR3 spans 14 amino acids.

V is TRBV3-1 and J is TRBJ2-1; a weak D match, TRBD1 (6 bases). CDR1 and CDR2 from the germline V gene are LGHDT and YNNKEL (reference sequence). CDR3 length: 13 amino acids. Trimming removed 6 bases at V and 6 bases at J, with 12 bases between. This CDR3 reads CASRGARGNEQFF. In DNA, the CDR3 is TGTGCCAGCAGGGGGGCCAGGGGCAATGAGCAGTTCTTC.

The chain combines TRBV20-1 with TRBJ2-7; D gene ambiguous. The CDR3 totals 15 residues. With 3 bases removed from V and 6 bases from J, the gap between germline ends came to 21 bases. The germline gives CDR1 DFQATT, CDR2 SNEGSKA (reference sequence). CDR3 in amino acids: CSARDLSAGLGEQYF. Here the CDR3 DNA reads TGCAGTGCTAGGGATCTGAGCGCCGGCTTGGGCGAGCAGTACTTC.

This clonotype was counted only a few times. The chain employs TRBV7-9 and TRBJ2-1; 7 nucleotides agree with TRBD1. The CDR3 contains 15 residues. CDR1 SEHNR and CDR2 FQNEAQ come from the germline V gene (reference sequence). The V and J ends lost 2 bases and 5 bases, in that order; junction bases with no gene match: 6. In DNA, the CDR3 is TGTGCCAGCAGCTTAATAGTGGGACAGCACAATGAGCAGTTCTTC. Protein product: CASSLIVGQHNEQFF.

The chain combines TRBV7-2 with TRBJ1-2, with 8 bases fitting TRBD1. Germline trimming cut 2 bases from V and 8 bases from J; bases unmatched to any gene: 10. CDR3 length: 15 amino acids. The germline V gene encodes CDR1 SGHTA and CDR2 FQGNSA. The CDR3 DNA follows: TGTGCCAGCAGCTTACTTCCAGGGGGCTCGGGCGGCTACACCTTC. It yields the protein CASSLLPGGSGGYTF.

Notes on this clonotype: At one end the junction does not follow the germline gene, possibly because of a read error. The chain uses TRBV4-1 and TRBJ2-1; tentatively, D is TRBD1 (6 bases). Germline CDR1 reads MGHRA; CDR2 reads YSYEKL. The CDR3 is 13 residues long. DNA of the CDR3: TGCGCCAGCAGCCAAGATGCAGGGGTTGAGCAGTTCTTT. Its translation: CASSQDAGVEQFF.

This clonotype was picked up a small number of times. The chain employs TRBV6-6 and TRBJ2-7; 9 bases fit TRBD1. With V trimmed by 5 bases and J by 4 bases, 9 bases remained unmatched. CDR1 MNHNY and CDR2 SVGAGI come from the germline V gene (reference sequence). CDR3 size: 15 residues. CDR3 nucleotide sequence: TGTGCCAGCAGTACTTGGGCCGGGACAGGGTACGAGCAGTACTTC. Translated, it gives CASSTWAGTGYEQYF.

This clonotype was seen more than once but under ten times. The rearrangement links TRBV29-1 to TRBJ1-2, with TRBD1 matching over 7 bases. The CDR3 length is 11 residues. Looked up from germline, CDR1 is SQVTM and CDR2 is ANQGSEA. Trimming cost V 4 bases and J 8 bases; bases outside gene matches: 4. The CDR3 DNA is TGCAGCGTTGTAACAGGGGTAGGCTACACCTTC. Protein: CSVVTGVGYTF.

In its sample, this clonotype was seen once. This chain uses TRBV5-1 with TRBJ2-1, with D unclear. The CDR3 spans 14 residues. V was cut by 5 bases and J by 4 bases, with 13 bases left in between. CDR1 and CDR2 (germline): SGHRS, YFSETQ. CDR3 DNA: TGCGCCAGCAGGCGAATTCAGATGTACAATGAGCAGTTCTTC. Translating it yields CASRRIQMYNEQFF.

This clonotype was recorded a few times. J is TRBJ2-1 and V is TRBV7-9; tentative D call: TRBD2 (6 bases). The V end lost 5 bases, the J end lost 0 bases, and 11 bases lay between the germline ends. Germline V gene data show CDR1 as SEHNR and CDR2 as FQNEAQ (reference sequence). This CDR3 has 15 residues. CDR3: CASSADGSSYNEQFF. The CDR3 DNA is TGTGCCAGCAGCGCGGACGGGAGCTCCTACAATGAGCAGTTCTTC.

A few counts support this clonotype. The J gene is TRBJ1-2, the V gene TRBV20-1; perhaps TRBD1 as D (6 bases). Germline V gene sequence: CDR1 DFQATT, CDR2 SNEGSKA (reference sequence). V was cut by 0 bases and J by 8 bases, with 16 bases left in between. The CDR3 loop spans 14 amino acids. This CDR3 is CSARDKWGTLGYTF. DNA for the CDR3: TGCAGTGCTAGAGATAAGTGGGGGACACTCGGCTACACCTTC.

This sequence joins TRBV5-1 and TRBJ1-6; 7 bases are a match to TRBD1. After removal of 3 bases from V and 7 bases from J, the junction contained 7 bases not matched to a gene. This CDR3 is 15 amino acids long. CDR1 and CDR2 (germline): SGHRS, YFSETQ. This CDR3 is CASSSMTGLNSPLHF. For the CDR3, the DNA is TGCGCCAGCAGCTCAATGACAGGGTTGAATTCACCCCTCCACTTT.

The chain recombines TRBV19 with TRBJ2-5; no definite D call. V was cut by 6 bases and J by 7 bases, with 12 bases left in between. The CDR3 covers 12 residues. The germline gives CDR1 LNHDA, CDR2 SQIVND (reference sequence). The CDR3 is CASRKDWGTQYF. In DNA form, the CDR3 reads TGTGCCAGTAGAAAGGATTGGGGGACCCAGTACTTC.